This paragraph reports one T cell receptor (beta chain). The sample belongs to a study of control samples from healthy donors and cancer patients. TCRdb's copy holds only in-frame clones and misses some; the assay was immunoSEQ multiplex PCR. Seen here are about 130,000 clones, 90% observed once, and the top ten hold 2% to 3%. Between the trimmed V and J ends, which lost 3 bases and 7 bases, there was a span of 4 bases. The CDR3 is 11 residues long. The TCR was taken from a man younger than 35 in good health. The sample taken for sequencing was blood. The chain couples TRBV12-3 or TRBV12-4 to TRBJ2-1; D remains unclear. The CDR3 bases are TGTGCCAGCAGTTTCAAAAATGAGCAGTTCTTC. Translation: CASSFKNEQFF.